One and the same sample provided the 5 T cell receptor beta chains below, sequenced in a study of blood T cell repertoires in COVID-19. This table comes from immunoSEQ multiplex PCR, and its TCRdb copy is limited to in-frame clones, with some not included. The data contain 100,000 to 150,000 clones, roughly 83% of them singletons. The specimen was peripheral blood. The origin of the receptors is a human donor in a cohort sampled during active COVID-19.

The chain joins TRBV6-5 to TRBJ1-1; D call uncertain. The CDR3 consists of 11 residues. The germline V gene encodes CDR1 MNHEY and CDR2 SVGAGI. V lost 6 bases, J lost 1 base, and 3 bases lay in between. CDR3 protein: CASSGNTEAFF. DNA for the CDR3: TGTGCCAGCAGCGGGAACACTGAAGCTTTCTTT.

The rearrangement joins TRBV11-2 to TRBJ1-1; D unclear. The length of the CDR3 is 15 residues. With 3 bases removed from V and 1 base from J, the gap between germline ends came to 12 bases. Germline V CDR1 and CDR2: SGHAT, FQNNGV. The CDR3 DNA is TGTGCCAGCAGCTTTTTAGAGGGCGCGAACACTGAAGCTTTCTTT. Protein product: CASSFLEGANTEAFF. Variable domain in full (rest from reference TRBV11-2 and TRBJ1-1): EAGVAQSPRYKIIEKRQSVAFWCNPISGHATLYWYQQILGQGPKLLIQFQNNGVVDDSQLPKDRFSAERLKGVDSTLKIQPAKLEDSAVYLCASSFLEGANTEAFFGQGTRLTVV.

The genes are TRBV5-1 and TRBJ2-2, with 8 bases lining up with TRBD2. The CDR3 extends over 14 amino acids. Per the germline V gene, CDR1 is SGHRS and CDR2 is YFSETQ. Unmatched junction bases numbered 8, after V lost 4 bases and J lost 9 bases. The CDR3 sequence: CASSPGTSSRELFF. The DNA for the CDR3 is TGCGCCAGCAGCCCCGGGACTAGTAGCCGGGAGCTGTTTTTT.

The rearrangement uses TRBV7-6 and TRBJ2-3; 7 positions agree with TRBD2. Germline V gives CDR1 SGHVS, CDR2 FNYEAQ. The trim removed 0 bases at V and 7 bases at J, leaving 7 bases unmatched. This CDR3 has 15 amino acids. The CDR3 loop is CASSLAGGEKNTQYF. The CDR3 DNA reads TGTGCCAGCAGCTTAGCGGGAGGGGAAAAAAATACGCAGTATTTT.

CDR3 in amino acids: CAWSVRGSNEAFF. CDR3 sequence (DNA): TGTGCCTGGAGTGTAAGAGGAAGTAATGAAGCTTTCTTT. This chain uses TRBV30 with TRBJ1-1; no definite D call. The CDR3 spans 13 residues. Germline V gene sequence: CDR1 GTSNPN, CDR2 SVGIG (reference sequence). V was shortened by 0 bases and J by 7 bases, with 12 bases between the two germline ends.